These 25 T cell receptor beta chains share one sample of origin, sequenced in a study of cytotoxic CD8 clonotypes in ibrutinib-treated CLL. Produced via immunoSEQ multiplex PCR; TCRdb's table is partial and in-frame only. Of 200,000 to 250,000 clones listed, roughly 74% are singletons. The input for sequencing was PBMCs, taken after 24 months of ibrutinib treatment. The receptors come from a human donor with chronic lymphocytic leukemia.

The chain carries TRBV19 and TRBJ2-7; 10 bases map to TRBD2. The germline V gene encodes CDR1 LNHDA and CDR2 SQIVND (reference sequence). There are 15 residues in the CDR3. V shed 0 bases, J shed 2 bases, and the junction held 1 base outside the gene matches. CDR3 DNA: TGTGCCAGTAGTATAGAAGCGGGAGGGACCTACGAGCAGTACTTC. As protein: CASSIEAGGTYEQYF.

CDR3 region: CASSVGSVGYTF. The DNA of the CDR3 is TGTGCCAGCAGTGTTGGTTCCGTAGGCTACACCTTC. V gene TRBV25-1 combines with J gene TRBJ1-2; D is undetermined. Trimming removed 4 bases from V and 8 bases from J, with 11 bases in between. The CDR3 loop spans 12 amino acids. Per germline, CDR1 MGHDK and CDR2 SYGVNS.

This clone was detected only once. The gene calls are TRBV27 and TRBJ2-2; perhaps TRBD1 as D (7 bases). The V gene's germline CDR1 is MNHEY and CDR2 SMNVEV (reference sequence). This CDR3 spans 14 amino acids. V was trimmed by 4 bases and J by 6 bases, leaving 12 bases between them. CDR3 region: CASSWTRGAGELFF. CDR3 DNA: TGTGCCAGCAGTTGGACCAGGGGGGCCGGGGAGCTGTTTTTT.

This clone has more than one count but fewer than ten. J is TRBJ2-7 and V is TRBV11-2; D tentatively fits TRBD1 or TRBD2 (5 bases each). V lost 4 bases and J lost 3, with 13 bases in between. The CDR3 is 14 residues long. Germline V gives CDR1 SGHAT, CDR2 FQNNGV. The CDR3 DNA follows: TGTGCCAGCAGCTCCCTAGGGGCGGGCTACGAGCAGTACTTC. Its translation: CASSSLGAGYEQYF.

This clone was seen once. The chain recombines TRBV6-5 with TRBJ1-5; D might be TRBD1 (6 bases). Germline V lookup: CDR1 MNHEY, CDR2 SVGAGI. The CDR3 length is 14 residues. Trimming removed 6 bases at V and 6 bases at J, with 15 bases between. The CDR3 DNA follows: TGTGCCAGCAGCACTCAGGGAGGGGGTCAGCCCCAGCATTTT. This sequence encodes CASSTQGGGQPQHF.

V and J are TRBV5-6 and TRBJ2-5; possible D gene TRBD1, 6 bases. Germline V gives CDR1 SGHDT, CDR2 YYEEEE. This CDR3 comprises 14 residues. The V end lost 0 bases, the J end lost 1 base, and 7 bases lay between the germline ends. The CDR3 protein is CASSLDRAQETQYF. DNA for the CDR3: TGTGCCAGCAGCTTGGACAGGGCCCAAGAGACCCAGTACTTC.

This chain connects TRBV20-1 to TRBJ2-1; D is possibly TRBD1 or TRBD2 (6 bases each). V was clipped by 8 bases and J by 11 bases, with 16 bases between them. This CDR3 has 11 residues. Germline V gene data show CDR1 as DFQATT and CDR2 as SNEGSKA (reference sequence). The CDR3 region is CSQSPGAKQFF. The DNA for the CDR3 is TGCAGTCAATCCCCGGGGGCGAAGCAGTTCTTC.

The gene calls are TRBV29-1 and TRBJ2-5; no firm D call. The germline V gene encodes CDR1 SQVTM and CDR2 ANQGSEA. The CDR3 is made up of 12 amino acids. Trimming shortened V by 4 bases and J by 4 bases, and 10 bases separated the two germline ends. Written as DNA, the CDR3 is TGCAGCGTTGCTGGGGATGGAGAGACCCAGTACTTC. Its protein is CSVAGDGETQYF.

The chain carries TRBV18 and TRBJ2-5; possibly TRBD2 for D (6 bases). Germline lookup yields CDR1 KGHSH and CDR2 LQKENI. V lost 4 bases and J 5 bases, leaving 17 bases between the germline ends. The CDR3 spans 15 residues. CDR3 loop: CASSRGDSDWETQYF. The CDR3 bases are TGTGCCAGCTCACGCGGGGACTCGGACTGGGAGACCCAGTACTTC. Using reference TRBV18 and TRBJ2-5 for the parts outside the CDR3, the full variable domain is NAGVMQNPRHLVRRRGQEARLRCSPMKGHSHVYWYRQLPEEGLKFMVYLQKENIIDESGMPKERFSAEFPKEGPSILRIQQVVRGDSAAYFCASSRGDSDWETQYFGPGTRLLVL.

This sequence joins TRBV11-2 and TRBJ2-1, with no clear D. V gave up 5 bases and J gave up 0 bases, with 14 bases separating them. Germline lookup yields CDR1 SGHAT and CDR2 FQNNGV. CDR3 size: 16 residues. The CDR3 is CASSLSAASSYNEQFF. Written as DNA, the CDR3 is TGTGCCAGCAGCCTATCCGCGGCTTCCTCCTACAATGAGCAGTTCTTC.

This clone was detected only a few times. This rearrangement joins TRBV5-1 to TRBJ2-7; a possible D gene is TRBD1 (6 bases). The CDR3 loop spans 15 amino acids. Trimming took 1 base from V and 5 from J, leaving 16 bases between them. The germline V gene has CDR1 SGHRS and CDR2 YFSETQ. The CDR3 reads CASSLLGAEFDEQYF. The CDR3 DNA reads as TGCGCCAGCAGCTTGTTGGGGGCAGAGTTCGACGAGCAGTACTTC.

This clone was found a few times. V usage is TRBV27 and J usage is TRBJ2-3, with D uncertain. The CDR3 sequence is 13 residues long. The V end lost 0 bases, the J end lost 6 bases, and 7 bases lay between the germline ends. Germline V CDR1 and CDR2: MNHEY, SMNVEV (reference sequence). This CDR3 is CASSLSRVDTQYF. The CDR3 coding sequence is TGTGCCAGCAGTTTATCGAGAGTCGATACGCAGTATTTT.

The chain has TRBV19 and TRBJ1-2, with D maybe TRBD1 (5 bases). Trimming took off 3 bases at V and 2 bases at J, with 16 bases between the two ends. Per germline, CDR1 LNHDA and CDR2 SQIVND (reference sequence). The CDR3 is 16 residues long. Here the CDR3 reads CASSIIGTRQNYGYTF. In DNA form, the CDR3 reads TGTGCCAGTAGTATTATTGGGACCCGACAGAACTATGGCTACACCTTC.

The genes are TRBV9 and TRBJ2-2, with D unclear. CDR3 length: 15 residues. The germline gives CDR1 SGDLS, CDR2 YYNGEE. V was clipped by 4 bases and J by 0 bases, with 10 bases between them. The CDR3: CASSPRTTNTGELFF. CDR3 sequence (DNA): TGTGCCAGCAGCCCACGAACAACGAACACCGGGGAGCTGTTTTTT. Using reference TRBV9 and TRBJ2-2 for the parts outside the CDR3, the full variable domain is DSGVTQTPKHLITATGQRVTLRCSPRSGDLSVYWYQQSLDQGLQFLIQYYNGEERAKGNILERFSAQQFPDLHSELNLSSLELGDSALYFCASSPRTTNTGELFFGEGSRLTVL.

There are a few counts of this clone. V usage is TRBV9 and J usage is TRBJ2-1, with a possible D match to TRBD2 (5 bases). CDR1 and CDR2 from the germline V gene are SGDLS and YYNGEE. Trimming stripped 4 bases from V and 16 bases from J, with 21 bases between. The CDR3 extends over 13 amino acids. The chain's CDR3 is CASSPMGPTNLFF. As DNA, the CDR3 is TGTGCCAGCAGCCCCATGGGCCCGACTAACCTCTTCTTC. Full variable domain (outside the CDR3, taken from reference TRBV9 and TRBJ2-1): DSGVTQTPKHLITATGQRVTLRCSPRSGDLSVYWYQQSLDQGLQFLIQYYNGEERAKGNILERFSAQQFPDLHSELNLSSLELGDSALYFCASSPMGPTNLFFGPGTRLTVL.

The V gene is TRBV6-6, the J gene TRBJ1-2; D perhaps matches TRBD1 (5 bases). Germline loops: CDR1 MNHNY, CDR2 SVGAGI (reference sequence). This CDR3 contains 14 residues. Trimming cost V 6 bases and J 3 bases, with 14 bases left between them. CDR3 bases: TGTGCCAGCAGGAACAGGAACGTCGACTATGGCTACACCTTC. It encodes CASRNRNVDYGYTF.

This clone was recorded a few times. The chain has TRBV5-1 and TRBJ1-2; 7 bases align to TRBD1. The CDR3 is 14 residues long. J lost 2 bases, V lost 4 bases, and 5 bases had no gene match. The germline gives CDR1 SGHRS, CDR2 YFSETQ. CDR3 nucleotides: TGCGCCAGCAGCGTTAGGGGGCCGAACTATGGCTACACCTTC. This translates into CASSVRGPNYGYTF.

The J gene is TRBJ2-2, the V gene TRBV28; D is unclear. Trimming cost V 4 bases and J 5 bases, with 11 bases left between them. Germline V gene data show CDR1 as MDHEN and CDR2 as SYDVKM. CDR3 length: 14 amino acids. The CDR3 DNA sequence: TGTGCCAGCAGTTCCCCCGAAGCTACCGGGGAGCTGTTTTTT. Translated: CASSSPEATGELFF.

This chain uses TRBV10-3 with TRBJ1-3; no clear D gene. V was cut by 7 bases and J by 4 bases, with 8 bases left in between. This CDR3 is 12 amino acids long. Germline CDR1 and CDR2: ENHRY and SYGVKD. Here the CDR3 DNA reads TGTGCCATCATTTCGAGGGGAAACACCATATATTTT. Its translation is CAIISRGNTIYF.

The genes are TRBV7-2 and TRBJ2-7; TRBD2 might be the D (6 bases). Trimming pared 2 bases from V and 6 bases from J, leaving 20 bases between. Germline CDR1 and CDR2: SGHTA and FQGNSA. The CDR3 is 16 amino acids. The CDR3 loop reads CASSLLPLGTPSEQYF. CDR3 coding DNA: TGTGCCAGCAGCTTACTGCCTCTTGGGACTCCAAGCGAGCAGTACTTC.

The sample holds a few counts of this clone. V gene TRBV6-6 combines with J gene TRBJ2-1, with a possible D match to TRBD1 (7 bases). The germline gives CDR1 MNHNY, CDR2 SVGAGI (reference sequence). The V end lost 11 bases, the J end lost 8 bases, and 19 bases lay between the germline ends. This CDR3 has 13 amino acids. The DNA of the CDR3 is TGTGCCTCTTCAGGGGGGAAGCGCGATGAGCAGTTCTTC. Protein: CASSGGKRDEQFF.

This clone has just a few counts. V and J are TRBV28 and TRBJ1-5, with D hard to call. Germline lookup yields CDR1 MDHEN and CDR2 SYDVKM. V was trimmed by 10 bases and J by 3 bases, leaving 13 bases between them. This CDR3 region has 13 residues. The chain's CDR3 is CATEGSPNQPQHF. The CDR3 DNA sequence: TGTGCCACTGAGGGTTCCCCCAATCAGCCCCAGCATTTT. The full variable domain, its missing parts supplied by reference TRBV28 and TRBJ1-5, is DVKVTQSSRYLVKRTGEKVFLECVQDMDHENMFWYRQDPGLGLRLIYFSYDVKMKEKGDIPEGYSVSREKKERFSLILESASTNQTSMYLCATEGSPNQPQHFGDGTRLSIL.

This chain connects TRBV11-2 to TRBJ2-3, with unresolved D. This CDR3 spans 14 amino acids. V was pared by 5 bases and J by 1 base, with 10 bases between. Germline V gene data show CDR1 as SGHAT and CDR2 as FQNNGV. Here the CDR3 reads CASSRLVGTDTQYF. In DNA, the CDR3 is TGTGCCAGCAGCCGTCTCGTAGGCACAGATACGCAGTATTTT.

This chain connects TRBV14 to TRBJ2-7; 7 bases map to TRBD1. Germline CDR1 is SGHDN and CDR2 is FVKESK. The CDR3 has 16 amino acids. The junction had 8 bases not matched to a gene; V was cut back by 2 bases and J by 1 base. For the CDR3, the DNA is TGTGCCAGCAGCCAAATCCCGGGACAGATATCCTACGAGCAGTACTTC. As protein: CASSQIPGQISYEQYF. Full variable domain (outside the CDR3, taken from reference TRBV14 and TRBJ2-7): EAGVTQFPSHSVIEKGQTVTLRCDPISGHDNLYWYRRVMGKEIKFLLHFVKESKQDESGMPNNRFLAERTGGTYSTLKVQPAELEDSGVYFCASSQIPGQISYEQYFGPGTRLTVT.

This clone was seen more than once but under ten times. The chain carries TRBV28 and TRBJ1-2; 8 bases match TRBD1. The V gene end was trimmed by 5 bases and the J gene end by 7 bases; junction bases not matched to a gene: 9. The germline V gene has CDR1 MDHEN and CDR2 SYDVKM. This CDR3 region has 14 residues. DNA for the CDR3: TGTGCCAGCAGTCCCGGACAGGGTACGGGTGGCTACACCTTC. Translated: CASSPGQGTGGYTF.